This passage covers 14 T cell receptor beta chains from one sample sequenced in a study of cytomegalovirus exposure and HLA in healthy donors. This PCR relied on a set of 60 Vbeta primers and 13 Jbeta primers. The protocol was immunoSEQ multiplex PCR, while the TCRdb copy is restricted to in-frame clones and leaves out a portion. The table records 150,000 to 200,000 clones, about 90% of them present only once. The sample consisted of PBMCs. The source is a girl in the first two years of life in good health and CMV-seronegative.

The chain joins TRBV2 to TRBJ1-2; D unclear. V shed 6 bases and J shed 2 bases, with 7 bases lying between them. This CDR3 contains 12 residues. Per germline, CDR1 SNHLY and CDR2 FYNNEI. The DNA of the CDR3 is TGTGCCAGCAGCACTAAGAACTATGGCTACACCTTC. It encodes CASSTKNYGYTF.

The chain carries TRBV29-1 and TRBJ1-3; D gene ambiguous. CDR3 length: 14 residues. Germline V lookup: CDR1 SQVTM, CDR2 ANQGSEA. Trimming cost V 0 bases and J 1 base, with 7 bases left between them. CDR3 sequence (DNA): TGCAGCGTTGAAGATCCCATTTCTGGAAACACCATATATTTT. This gives the protein CSVEDPISGNTIYF.

The chain employs TRBV11-2 and TRBJ2-1; 8 bases are a match to TRBD2. Germline assignment: CDR1 SGHAT and CDR2 FQNNGV. J gave up 6 bases and V 5 bases, and 3 bases lay outside the gene matches. The CDR3 is 13 residues long. The CDR3 loop is CASSGSGSNEQFF. DNA for the CDR3: TGTGCCAGCAGCGGAAGCGGGAGCAATGAGCAGTTCTTC. The full variable domain, in which reference TRBV11-2 and TRBJ2-1 provide the parts outside the CDR3, is EAGVAQSPRYKIIEKRQSVAFWCNPISGHATLYWYQQILGQGPKLLIQFQNNGVVDDSQLPKDRFSAERLKGVDSTLKIQPAKLEDSAVYLCASSGSGSNEQFFGPGTRLTVL.

The chain's CDR3 is CASSPEGGGRGTQYF. In DNA, the CDR3 is TGTGCCAGCAGCCCAGAAGGGGGGGGGAGGGGGACCCAGTACTTC. The rearrangement joins TRBV4-2 to TRBJ2-5; perhaps TRBD2 as D (7 bases). Trimming shortened V by 4 bases and J by 7 bases, and 19 bases separated the two germline ends. Germline CDR1 LGHNA, CDR2 YNFKEQ. This CDR3 contains 15 residues.

This CDR3 reads CASSRSGTGVRAGELFF. In DNA, the CDR3 is TGTGCCAGCAGTCGCTCCGGGACAGGGGTGCGGGCCGGGGAGCTGTTTTTT. The chain joins TRBV27 to TRBJ2-2; 10 nucleotides match TRBD1. V was pared by 5 bases and J by 6 bases, with 12 bases of the junction left unmatched. The CDR3 consists of 17 residues. Germline values: CDR1 MNHEY, CDR2 SMNVEV (reference sequence).

This chain links TRBV6-1 with TRBJ1-1, with D perhaps TRBD1 (5 bases). The CDR3 has 14 residues. The germline V gene encodes CDR1 MNHNS and CDR2 SASEGT. V gave up 5 bases and J gave up 3 bases, with 13 bases separating them. The CDR3, as DNA: TGTGCCAGCAGTCGAAGGGGCAGGGACACTGAAGCTTTCTTT. This translates into CASSRRGRDTEAFF.

This chain joins TRBV2 and TRBJ2-5, with TRBD1 identical over 9 bases. The CDR3 is 16 residues long. CDR1 and CDR2 from the germline V gene are SNHLY and FYNNEI. The V and J ends lost 9 bases and 7 bases, in that order; junction bases with no gene match: 18. CDR3 nucleotide sequence: TGTGCCAGAAACCGGGACAGGGACGCGGATTCGGCGACCCAGTACTTC. It is translated as CARNRDRDADSATQYF.

This clone showed up just once. The chain recombines TRBV9 with TRBJ2-1; the match to TRBD1 covers 7 bases. The CDR3 extends over 15 amino acids. With V trimmed by 0 bases and J by 8 bases, 8 bases remained unmatched. Per germline, CDR1 SGDLS and CDR2 YYNGEE. CDR3 residues: CASSVARTGIDEQFF. The CDR3 DNA reads TGTGCCAGCAGCGTAGCGAGGACAGGAATTGATGAGCAGTTCTTC.

The gene calls are TRBV7-9 and TRBJ1-2; D might be TRBD1 (5 bases). Germline loops: CDR1 SEHNR, CDR2 FQNEAQ (reference sequence). The CDR3 is 13 residues long. The V end lost 5 bases, the J end lost 4 bases, and 11 bases lay between the germline ends. As DNA, the CDR3 is TGTGCCAGCAGCGAGACAGTAATCTATGGCTACACCTTC. The encoded protein is CASSETVIYGYTF.

V and J are TRBV5-6 and TRBJ1-2, with 8 bases aligning to TRBD1. Trimming took 3 bases from V and 2 from J; bases not matched to a gene: 6. The length of the CDR3 is 15 residues. Germline V gene sequence: CDR1 SGHDT, CDR2 YYEEEE. This chain's CDR3 is CASSSVRQGNYGYTF. The DNA of the CDR3 is TGTGCCAGCAGCTCGGTGCGACAGGGGAACTATGGCTACACCTTC.

The chain combines TRBV18 with TRBJ2-5, with 8 bases matching TRBD1. Germline CDR1 KGHSH, CDR2 LQKENI. With 6 bases clipped from V and 5 bases from J, the junction kept 11 bases outside the gene matches. The CDR3 has 15 residues. The CDR3 DNA sequence: TGTGCCAGCTCTTACGGACAGGGAGTTGTTGAGACCCAGTACTTC. Its protein is CASSYGQGVVETQYF. The full variable domain, rest sourced from reference TRBV18 and TRBJ2-5, is NAGVMQNPRHLVRRRGQEARLRCSPMKGHSHVYWYRQLPEEGLKFMVYLQKENIIDESGMPKERFSAEFPKEGPSILRIQQVVRGDSAAYFCASSYGQGVVETQYFGPGTRLLVL.

The V and J genes are TRBV4-3 and TRBJ2-1; 7 bases are a match to TRBD1. CDR1 is LGHNA, CDR2 YSLEER, per germline. The J segment lost 5 bases and the V segment lost 0 bases, leaving 4 bases of the junction unmatched. This CDR3 spans 15 amino acids. The DNA for the CDR3 is TGCGCCAGCAGCCAAGACCACAGGGGCAACAATGAGCAGTTCTTC. Translating it yields CASSQDHRGNNEQFF.

This chain joins TRBV6-1 and TRBJ2-5, with TRBD2 matching 8 bases. After removal of 5 bases from V and 3 bases from J, the junction contained 2 bases not matched to a gene. There are 13 residues in the CDR3. CDR1 is MNHNS and CDR2 is SASEGT in the germline V gene. The CDR3 nucleotides are TGTGCCAGCAGTCCGACTAGCGAAGAGACCCAGTACTTC. It codes for CASSPTSEETQYF.

This sequence joins TRBV9 and TRBJ1-2; 8 bases line up with TRBD1. The CDR3 runs 15 residues. Germline V CDR1 and CDR2: SGDLS, YYNGEE. V lost 3 bases and J lost 4; bases outside the gene matches: 8. In DNA, the CDR3 is TGTGCCAGCAGCGAGGGACAGGACAGGCGCTATGGCTACACCTTC. Amino acid sequence: CASSEGQDRRYGYTF.